The present T cell receptor beta chain was sequenced within a study of blood T cell repertoires in COVID-19 (dated by TCRdb to the early 2020s). Background on the whole study: The collaborator samples originated in the United States, Italy and Spain and spanned the acute and convalescent phases of COVID-19. The prospective study material was composed of cDNA or gDNA derived from T cells, B-cell-depleted T cells, or PBMCs. Subjects who had been exposed to COVID-19, were actively infected with it, or had recovered from it provided the deeply sampled blood TCRbeta repertoires that made up the dataset. The repertoires were made available in a free public database intended to serve as a resource for research on the immune response to SARS-CoV-2. The samples were drawn from the first 160 participants of the ongoing ImmuneRACE study and from over a thousand subjects provided by 6 global collaborators. Nearly every sample came with metadata listing a de-identified subject ID, COVID-19 status, age in years and sex. Where available, HLA class I and class II types were obtained from metadata supplied by the sample provider rather than from assay-based typing.

Cut back by 5 bases and 4 bases, the V and J ends lie 14 bases apart. The CDR3 goes from the cysteine to the phenylalanine over 14 residues. CDR3 DNA only is kept here, 42 bases in frame from base 1. In the germline V gene (reference sequence), CDR1 corresponds to SEHNR and CDR2 to FQNEAQ. TCRbeta CDR3 regions were amplified from genomic DNA by means of the immunoSEQ Assay, a bias-controlled multiplex PCR. On the authors' methods: Nucleated cell counts per sample were estimated from amplification of reference gene primers within the assay. To quantify the absolute abundance of each unique TCRbeta CDR3 rearrangement, sequence reads were collapsed and filtered. For each sample, productive Simpson clonality was calculated as the square root of Simpson's diversity index across productive rearrangements. As stored in TCRdb, this immuneACCESS dataset retains in-frame rearrangements with V and J assigned. A fraction of the clones does not appear; measured against another copy, unresolved V genes explain less than half of the discrepancy, and the remainder lacks a known reason. V and J calls and clone size are those listed in that table; D and trimming were worked out from the DNA. Here the sample has about 220,000 clones; 88% occur a single time. Around 2.6% of the sample goes to the ten largest clones.

Comment on this clone: Its cognate antigen has yet to be identified. Base quality data are lacking; no much larger clone is found one base away.

Study-wide findings and limitations: Clinical and demographic metadata were provided uncurated, with the amount varying by source and participant.

Participants in the prospective study were enrolled through a virtual design, were aged roughly 18 to 100 years, and lived in approximately 25 United States geographic areas. Cohort assignment in the prospective study relied on participant-reported clinical history from a screening survey and a study questionnaire. For ImmuneRACE Cohort 3, a participant was defined as recovered based on two consecutive negative NP/OP PCR tests, clearance by a healthcare professional, or resolution of symptoms. In the prospective study, whole blood, serum and a nasopharyngeal or oropharyngeal swab were collected from each participant by mobile phlebotomists. Over a roughly two-month period, participants in the prospective study had the option of providing additional blood draws and questionnaires. Before DNA extraction, blood samples from the prospective study were shipped at room temperature or frozen.

This receptor was identified in a woman between 25 and 40 years old who had recovered from COVID-19. Sequencing was carried out using PBMCs or T cells enriched from blood (not recorded which). Recombination linked TRBV7-9 to TRBJ1-2; TRBD1 could be the D gene, as 6 bases match. The CDR3 has the sequence CASSPGTTRYGYTF. The DNA sequence is as follows: TGTGCCAGCAGCCCCGGGACAACTCGCTATGGCTACACCTTC.